Sequencing of this TCR beta chain was carried out in a study of identifying expanded T cells in peripheral blood. Study results and caveats: Over approximately two and four weeks, about 15 and 19 clones changed, versus 1.2 between replicates. Two-week clone count variance significantly increased as total template count grew.

Assay used: immunoSEQ multiplex PCR; TCRdb lists only in-frame clones, some missing. The repertoire includes about 82,000 clones, about 90% of them detected once, and about 7% sits in the top ten. Healthy donors had no documented immune events, such as infections, while sampled. Of note for this clone: Its antigen remains unknown.

The source of this sequence is a person between 18 and 69 years old in good health. The source material was blood.

CDR3 residues: CASSTTTQGWNEQFF. CDR3 nucleotides: TGCGCCAGCAGTACTACGACCCAAGGATGGAATGAGCAGTTCTTC. The rearrangement links TRBV10-2 to TRBJ2-1; D ambiguous. CDR1 WSHSY and CDR2 SAAADI come from the germline V gene. This CDR3 is 15 amino acids long. Trimming shortened V by 5 bases and J by 7 bases, and 18 bases separated the two germline ends.